This paragraph reports one T cell receptor (beta chain). Its antigen is currently unknown. Time point meaning: pretreatment peripheral blood. This record belongs to a study of PD-L1 blockade in urothelial cancer. Broader study findings: In blood at 3 weeks, tumor-associated clones expanded more among patients with durable benefit.

Losses at the gene ends were 3 bases for V and 2 bases for J; bases not matched to a gene: 16. This CDR3 has 18 amino acids. Germline CDR1 is GTSNPN and CDR2 is SVGIG (reference sequence). Method: immunoSEQ multiplex PCR; TCRdb's copy keeps in-frame clones and lacks some. The sample yields 75,000 to 95,000 clones, around four fifths seen once. The chain is built from TRBV30 and TRBJ2-7, with 10 bases lining up with TRBD1. Sequenced material: PBMCs, taken around atezolizumab (anti-PD-L1) treatment. This sequence originates from a man aged 40-50 years with urothelial cancer. The CDR3 DNA follows: TGTGCCTGGAGCGGATTCGGGACAGGGGATGTTTCGGCCTACGAGCAGTACTTC. Its protein product is CAWSGFGTGDVSAYEQYF. Filled out from reference TRBV30 and TRBJ2-7, the complete variable domain reads SQTIHQWPATLVQPVGSPLSLECTVEGTSNPNLYWYRQAAGRGLQLLFYSVGIGQISSEVPQNLSASRPQDRQFILSSKKLLLSDSGFYLCAWSGFGTGDVSAYEQYFGPGTRLTVT.